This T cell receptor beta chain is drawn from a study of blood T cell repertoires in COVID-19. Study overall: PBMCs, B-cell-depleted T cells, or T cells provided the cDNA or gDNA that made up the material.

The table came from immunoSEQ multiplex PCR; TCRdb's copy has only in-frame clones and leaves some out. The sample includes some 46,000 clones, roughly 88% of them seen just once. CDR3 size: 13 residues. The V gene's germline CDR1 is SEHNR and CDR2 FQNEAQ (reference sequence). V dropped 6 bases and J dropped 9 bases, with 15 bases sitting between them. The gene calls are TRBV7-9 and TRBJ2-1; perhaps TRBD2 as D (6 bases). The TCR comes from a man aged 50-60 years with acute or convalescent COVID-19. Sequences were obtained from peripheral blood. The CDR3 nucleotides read TGTGCCAGCAGTCTAGCCGGAGGGACTGAGCAGTTCTTC. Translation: CASSLAGGTEQFF.